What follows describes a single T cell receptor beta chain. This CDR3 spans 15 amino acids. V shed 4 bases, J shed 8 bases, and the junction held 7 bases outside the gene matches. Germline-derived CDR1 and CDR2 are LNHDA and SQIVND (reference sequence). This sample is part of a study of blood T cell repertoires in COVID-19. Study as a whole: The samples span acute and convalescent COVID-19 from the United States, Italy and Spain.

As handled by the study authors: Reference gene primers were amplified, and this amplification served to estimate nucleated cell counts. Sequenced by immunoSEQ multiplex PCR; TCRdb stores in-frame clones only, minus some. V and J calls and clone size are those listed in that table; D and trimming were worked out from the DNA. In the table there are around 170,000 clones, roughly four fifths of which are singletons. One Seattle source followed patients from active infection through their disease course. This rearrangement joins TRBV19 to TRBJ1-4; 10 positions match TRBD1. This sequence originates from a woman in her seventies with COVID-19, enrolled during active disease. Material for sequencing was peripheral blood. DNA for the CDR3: TGTGCCAGTAGTAGAACCGGGACAGGGGAAGAAAAACTGTTTTTT. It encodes CASSRTGTGEEKLFF.